Shown below are 30 T cell receptor beta chains from a single sample sequenced in a study of CD8 T cells in ankylosing spondylitis. TCRdb reprocessed the 5' RACE reads via MiXCR and lists one record per CDR3 protein. This sample has 50,000 to 70,000 distinct CDR3 sequences, with 6% to 8% found just once. Sequenced material: synovial fluid, either unsorted or a sorted T cell fraction (not recorded which). The origin of the receptors is a male donor with ankylosing spondylitis.

This clonotype was detected many times. V and J are TRBV6-1 and TRBJ1-4, with D perhaps matching TRBD1 (6 bases). Germline V lookup: CDR1 MNHNS, CDR2 SASEGT. CDR3 length equals 16 residues. V lost 6 bases and J 1 base, leaving 15 bases between the germline ends. The CDR3 is CASSRDRTRTNEKLFF. CDR3 DNA: TGTGCCAGCAGCCGCGACAGGACCAGAACTAATGAAAAACTGTTTTTT.

The rearrangement joins TRBV25-1 to TRBJ2-5; unclear D gene. In germline, CDR1 is MGHDK, CDR2 SYGVNS. CDR3 size: 14 residues. Trimming shortened V by 2 bases and J by 4 bases, and 11 bases separated the two germline ends. CDR3 in amino acids: CASSEKRRGETQYF. For the CDR3, the DNA is TGTGCCAGCAGTGAAAAGCGACGAGGAGAGACCCAGTACTTC.

The V gene is TRBV7-9, the J gene TRBJ2-1, with unresolved D. The V end was cut by 3 bases, the J end by 4 bases, with 13 bases between. The CDR3 consists of 15 residues. Germline V lookup: CDR1 SEHNR, CDR2 FQNEAQ (reference sequence). The CDR3 sequence is CASSFGDSLYNEQFF. The CDR3 DNA is TGTGCCAGCAGCTTCGGAGACTCGCTATACAATGAGCAGTTCTTC.

This clonotype was picked up many times. The chain employs TRBV9 and TRBJ1-1, with D possibly TRBD1 on 5 matching bases. Germline V gene lookup returns CDR1 SGDLS and CDR2 YYNGEE. V lost 5 bases to trimming and J lost 1 base, with 18 bases between them. The CDR3 extends over 16 amino acids. The CDR3 region is CASSPQSRTTNTEAFF. CDR3 in DNA: TGTGCCAGCAGTCCCCAGTCTAGGACAACGAACACTGAAGCTTTCTTT. Looking up the rest from reference TRBV9 and TRBJ1-1 gives the full variable domain: DSGVTQTPKHLITATGQRVTLRCSPRSGDLSVYWYQQSLDQGLQFLIQYYNGEERAKGNILERFSAQQFPDLHSELNLSSLELGDSALYFCASSPQSRTTNTEAFFGQGTRLTVV.

This clonotype was recorded many times. The rearrangement uses TRBV11-2 and TRBJ2-4; 7 positions match TRBD2. The CDR3 covers 16 residues. In germline, CDR1 is SGHAT, CDR2 FQNNGV. V dropped 2 bases and J dropped 2; count of bases not matched to a gene: 6. CDR3 in DNA: TGTGCCAGCAGCTTATACGCGGGAGTTTCCAAAAACATTCAGTACTTC. Translation gives CASSLYAGVSKNIQYF. Combining the CDR3 with reference TRBV11-2 and TRBJ2-4 gives the whole variable domain EAGVAQSPRYKIIEKRQSVAFWCNPISGHATLYWYQQILGQGPKLLIQFQNNGVVDDSQLPKDRFSAERLKGVDSTLKIQPAKLEDSAVYLCASSLYAGVSKNIQYFGAGTRLSVL.

The sample holds many counts of this clonotype. The chain recombines TRBV29-1 with TRBJ2-5; D is perhaps TRBD2 (6 bases). Trimming took 4 bases from V and 1 from J, leaving 10 bases between them. Per the germline V gene, CDR1 is SQVTM and CDR2 is ANQGSEA. CDR3 size: 13 residues. CDR3 nucleotides: TGCAGCGTTGGGAGGGCAGTCCAAGAGACCCAGTACTTC. Translation: CSVGRAVQETQYF.

This clonotype was observed at least ten times. The chain recombines TRBV4-1 with TRBJ2-2; perhaps TRBD2 as D (5 bases). V dropped 1 base and J dropped 1 base, with 10 bases sitting between them. This CDR3 contains 16 residues. Germline loops: CDR1 MGHRA, CDR2 YSYEKL. DNA for the CDR3: TGCGCCAGCAGCCAAGTATTAGGGAGGAACACCGGGGAGCTGTTTTTT. Amino acid sequence: CASSQVLGRNTGELFF.

The chain uses TRBV7-8 and TRBJ2-7; D remains unclear. Per the germline V gene, CDR1 is SGHVS and CDR2 is FQNEAQ. This CDR3 is built from 16 residues. V was trimmed by 1 base and J by 0 bases, leaving 13 bases between them. The CDR3 DNA reads TGTGCCAGCAGCTTAGTAGGTACGCTGAACTCCTACGAGCAGTACTTC. Translating it yields CASSLVGTLNSYEQYF.

This clonotype has a handful of counts. This chain uses TRBV19 with TRBJ1-2, with no clear D. CDR1 and CDR2 from the germline V gene are LNHDA and SQIVND (reference sequence). This CDR3 has 11 amino acids. Trimming pared 9 bases from V and 8 bases from J, leaving 13 bases between. The CDR3 region has the DNA TGTGCCAGCGCCCGGGCGGGCGGCTACACCTTC. As protein: CASARAGGYTF.

This clonotype was recorded many times. J is TRBJ2-5 and V is TRBV20-1, with a tentative D call TRBD2 (6 bases). Looked up from germline, CDR1 is DFQATT and CDR2 is SNEGSKA (reference sequence). Trimming stripped 3 bases from V and 5 bases from J, with 19 bases between. This CDR3 is 15 amino acids long. CDR3 loop: CSARDYRDVLETQYF. The CDR3 bases are TGCAGTGCTAGGGACTACCGGGACGTACTTGAGACCCAGTACTTC.

This clonotype was counted many times. The chain uses TRBV19 and TRBJ2-3, with D uncertain. The CDR3 length is 11 residues. V was clipped by 4 bases and J by 5 bases, with 4 bases between them. The germline V gene encodes CDR1 LNHDA and CDR2 SQIVND (reference sequence). CDR3 bases: TGTGCCAGTAGTACCGAAGATACGCAGTATTTT. It specifies CASSTEDTQYF.

This clonotype was observed a handful of times. The rearrangement joins TRBV20-1 to TRBJ2-1; D is possibly TRBD2 (6 bases). The CDR3 has 14 amino acids. V was cut by 3 bases and J by 10 bases, with 19 bases left in between. CDR1 and CDR2 from the germline V gene are DFQATT and SNEGSKA (reference sequence). CDR3 loop: CSASTGERPREQFF. The CDR3 DNA reads as TGCAGTGCTAGTACGGGGGAGAGACCTCGGGAGCAGTTCTTC.

This clonotype appeared many times. The rearrangement links TRBV11-2 to TRBJ1-4; perhaps TRBD1 as D (5 bases). Trimming cost V 2 bases and J 4 bases, with 23 bases left between them. The CDR3 length is 19 residues. The germline V gene encodes CDR1 SGHAT and CDR2 FQNNGV. The DNA for the CDR3 is TGTGCCAGCAGCTTACTCCTGACGGGGGGTGCTCAGGGTAATGAAAAACTGTTTTTT. Protein: CASSLLLTGGAQGNEKLFF.

This clonotype was observed at least ten times. The V gene is TRBV20-1, the J gene TRBJ2-3; D possibly corresponds to TRBD2 (6 bases). Trimming stripped 2 bases from V and 2 bases from J, with 14 bases between. The CDR3 is 15 amino acids. Germline-derived CDR1 and CDR2 are DFQATT and SNEGSKA (reference sequence). The CDR3 nucleotides read TGCAGTGCTAGAAAGGGAGGAGTTTCCACAGATACGCAGTATTTT. It yields the protein CSARKGGVSTDTQYF.

Comment on this clonotype: At one end, the junction sequence differs from germline, possibly due to a read error. The chain's CDR3 is CASRNDGNQPEHF. The DNA for the CDR3 is TGTGCCAGCAGAAATGACGGGAATCAGCCCGAGCATTTT. This sequence joins TRBV6-2 or TRBV6-3 and TRBJ1-5, with unresolved D. CDR3 length: 13 amino acids. Per the germline V gene, CDR1 is MNHEY and CDR2 is SVGEGT.

Within the sample, this clonotype is medium-sized (0.01 to 0.1%). The rearrangement links TRBV20-1 to TRBJ2-7, with 9 bases fitting TRBD2. V was clipped by 6 bases and J by 6 bases; unmatched bases: 18. The CDR3 totals 16 residues. Germline CDR1 is DFQATT and CDR2 is SNEGSKA (reference sequence). The chain's CDR3 is CSAHPGVSGSGVEQYF. CDR3 coding DNA: TGCAGTGCCCACCCCGGGGTTAGCGGGAGTGGGGTCGAGCAGTACTTC.

The chain has TRBV7-6 and TRBJ2-1, with 9 nucleotides matching TRBD1. CDR3 length equals 16 residues. V lost 3 bases and J lost 0; bases outside the gene matches: 3. The germline CDR1 and CDR2 sequences are SGHVS and FNYEAQ. CDR3 in amino acids: CASSFSGQGSYNEQFF. Here the CDR3 DNA reads TGTGCCAGCAGCTTTTCGGGACAGGGCTCCTACAATGAGCAGTTCTTC.

This clonotype was observed at least ten times. This chain connects TRBV10-3 to TRBJ2-2; D call uncertain. V shed 5 bases and J shed 8 bases, with 6 bases lying between them. There are 11 residues in the CDR3. Germline V lookup: CDR1 ENHRY, CDR2 SYGVKD. DNA for the CDR3: TGTGCCATCAGTAGTTCGGGGGAGCTGTTTTTT. Residues: CAISSSGELFF.

Many counts were recorded for this clonotype. The chain carries TRBV11-1 and TRBJ1-1, with no clear D. The V end lost 6 bases, the J end lost 0 bases, and 8 bases lay between the germline ends. The CDR3 sequence is 13 residues long. CDR1 is SGHAT, CDR2 FQDESV, per germline (reference sequence). The CDR3, as DNA: TGTGCCAGCAGTAAGGAGCTGAACACTGAAGCTTTCTTT. Protein sequence: CASSKELNTEAFF.

This clonotype was seen more than once but under ten times. The chain has TRBV2 and TRBJ1-6, with D unclear. Germline loops: CDR1 SNHLY, CDR2 FYNNEI. With 7 bases removed from V and 9 bases from J, the gap between germline ends came to 10 bases. The CDR3 consists of 12 residues. The CDR3 sequence is CASTLQRSPLHF. As DNA, the CDR3 is TGTGCCAGCACTCTGCAACGTTCACCCCTCCACTTT.

This clonotype showed up many times. CDR3 DNA: TGTGCCAGCAGCGCTTTTCGGGTCGGGAGTCCCCTCCACTTT. Its translation: CASSAFRVGSPLHF. This sequence joins TRBV2 and TRBJ1-6, with D uncertain. This CDR3 contains 14 residues. Germline V lookup: CDR1 SNHLY, CDR2 FYNNEI. The V gene lost 6 bases and the J gene lost 13 bases, with 19 bases spanning the gap.

This clonotype was detected only a few times. V gene TRBV5-1 combines with J gene TRBJ2-5, with D perhaps matching TRBD2 (6 bases). Per germline, CDR1 SGHRS and CDR2 YFSETQ. This CDR3 comprises 15 residues. V shed 4 bases and J shed 4 bases, with 17 bases lying between them. The CDR3 spells CASSLSDYRRETQYF. The CDR3 DNA reads as TGCGCCAGCAGCCTCTCGGACTACCGCCGAGAGACCCAGTACTTC.

This clonotype came up many times. The V gene is TRBV6-1, the J gene TRBJ2-7; 9 bases match TRBD1. V lost 6 bases, J lost 2 bases, and 8 bases stayed unmatched. This CDR3 contains 15 residues. Germline assignment: CDR1 MNHNS and CDR2 SASEGT. CDR3 protein: CASRLGTGSAYEQYF. The DNA for the CDR3 is TGTGCCAGCAGGCTAGGGACAGGGTCTGCCTACGAGCAGTACTTC.

This clonotype occurred a few times. The rearrangement links TRBV11-2 to TRBJ2-7; 10 positions agree with TRBD2. Looked up from germline, CDR1 is SGHAT and CDR2 is FQNNGV. The CDR3 extends over 15 amino acids. After removal of 1 base from V and 2 bases from J, the junction contained 2 bases not matched to a gene. DNA of the CDR3: TGTGCCAGCAGCTTAGCTGGGACTAGCGCCTACGAGCAGTACTTC. This sequence encodes CASSLAGTSAYEQYF.

This clonotype was found many times. The chain employs TRBV6-1 and TRBJ2-7; TRBD1 is a possible D gene (6 bases). Trimming took off 6 bases at V and 3 bases at J, with 21 bases between the two ends. The germline V gene encodes CDR1 MNHNS and CDR2 SASEGT. This CDR3 has 16 amino acids. CDR3 region: CASSPTKYSGDYEQYF. The CDR3 DNA reads TGTGCCAGCAGCCCGACTAAATACTCAGGGGACTACGAGCAGTACTTC.

This clonotype has at least ten counts. The chain combines TRBV6-1 with TRBJ2-7; D perhaps matches TRBD1 (6 bases). CDR3 length: 15 residues. Deletions cut 7 bases from V and 3 bases from J, with 19 bases between. CDR1 and CDR2 (germline): MNHNS, SASEGT. CDR3 protein: CASNEYRDLYYEQYF. The CDR3 DNA follows: TGTGCCAGCAACGAATACAGGGACCTTTACTACGAGCAGTACTTC.

The chain carries TRBV18 and TRBJ2-2; perhaps TRBD2 as D (6 bases). This CDR3 has 15 amino acids. Per germline, CDR1 KGHSH and CDR2 LQKENI. Trimming left V 6 bases short and J 5 bases short, with 16 bases between. The chain's CDR3 is CASSPLAPRTGELFF. The CDR3 DNA follows: TGTGCCAGCTCGCCCCTAGCGCCTCGGACCGGGGAGCTGTTTTTT.

The V and J genes are TRBV20-1 and TRBJ1-5, with D perhaps matching TRBD1 (5 bases). V gave up 6 bases and J gave up 1 base, with 13 bases separating them. Germline CDR1 is DFQATT and CDR2 is SNEGSKA (reference sequence). The CDR3 is 14 amino acids. The DNA of the CDR3 is TGCAGTGCGCCCGGCGGGGGGAGCAATCAGCCCCAGCATTTT. It codes for CSAPGGGSNQPQHF.

This clonotype was picked up a small number of times. V gene TRBV7-6 combines with J gene TRBJ2-3; D possibly corresponds to TRBD2 (6 bases). CDR1 SGHVS and CDR2 FNYEAQ come from the germline V gene. Trimming took 4 bases from V and 1 from J, leaving 15 bases between them. The CDR3 consists of 16 residues. The CDR3 sequence is CASSSPPGERTDTQYF. The CDR3 bases are TGTGCCAGCAGCTCCCCTCCGGGAGAGCGCACAGATACGCAGTATTTT.

This clonotype has a handful of counts. This chain connects TRBV7-6 to TRBJ2-7; possibly TRBD2 for D (6 bases). Trimming removed 5 bases at V and 4 bases at J, with 15 bases between. The CDR3 loop spans 14 amino acids. Germline V gives CDR1 SGHVS, CDR2 FNYEAQ. CDR3 DNA: TGTGCCAGCAGCCTGGACTATTCTTCTTACGAGCAGTACTTC. Protein sequence: CASSLDYSSYEQYF.